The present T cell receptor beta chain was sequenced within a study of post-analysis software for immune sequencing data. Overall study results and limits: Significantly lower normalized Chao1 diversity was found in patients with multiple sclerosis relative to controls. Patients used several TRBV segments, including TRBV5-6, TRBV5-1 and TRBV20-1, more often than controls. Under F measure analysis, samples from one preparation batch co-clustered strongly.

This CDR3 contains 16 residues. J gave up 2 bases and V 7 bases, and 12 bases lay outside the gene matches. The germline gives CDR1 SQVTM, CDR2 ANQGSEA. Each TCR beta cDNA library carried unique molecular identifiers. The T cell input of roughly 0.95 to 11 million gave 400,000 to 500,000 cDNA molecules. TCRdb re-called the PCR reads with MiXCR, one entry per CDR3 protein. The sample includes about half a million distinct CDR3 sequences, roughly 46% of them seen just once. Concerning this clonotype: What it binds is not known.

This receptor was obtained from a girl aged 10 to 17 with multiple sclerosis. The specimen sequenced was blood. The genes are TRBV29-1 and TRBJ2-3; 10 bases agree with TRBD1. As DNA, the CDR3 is TGCAGCGGGGGCCCGGGACAGGGGCGACCCACAGATACGCAGTATTTT. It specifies CSGGPGQGRPTDTQYF.